Below, one T cell receptor beta chain is given with its context. Its antigen is unknown. The record has no base qualities; no much larger clone is one base away. The donors were included in the validation cohort of 120 subjects, a group kept apart from the roughly 690-subject first cohort. Libraries were prepared through the immunoSEQ multiplex PCR assay. The study's processing was this. A statistical classification framework was built for diagnosing cytomegalovirus status from the catalog of TCR beta chain sequences. Sourced from immuneACCESS, this table was stored by TCRdb with only in-frame sequences that have V and J called. A share of the clones is absent; for the studies checked, an unresolved V gene accounts for under half, and the remainder has no known explanation. Clone size and V and J calls were adopted from that table, with D and trimming inferred from the DNA. The sample table holds under 200,000 clones, of which roughly nine tenths were seen once. Clones ranked in the top ten supply 3% of the sample.

The data are from a study of cytomegalovirus exposure and HLA in healthy donors (dated 2017 in TCRdb). For the study in its entirety: According to a later analysis, one platform produced both the 120 validation repertoires and the 666 repertoires of the first cohort. In addition to the first cohort of roughly 670 subjects, a separate validation cohort of around 110 different subjects was used. The study was designed to test whether signatures of past pathogen exposure could be identified by cataloging public T cell receptors. The study combined high-throughput TCR immunosequencing, statistical association of individual TCRs with disease status, and machine learning to predict cytomegalovirus infection status.

V is shortened by 4 bases, J by 3 bases, and the region joining them spans 20 bases. In the germline V gene, CDR1 corresponds to SGDLS and CDR2 to YYNGEE. The CDR3 runs 16 amino acids, cysteine and phenylalanine included. Only the CDR3 portion is preserved as DNA: 48 bases, with reading frame beginning at the first base. General study outcomes and caveats: The study listed 170 or so TCR beta chains as associated with cytomegalovirus. The classifier was reported to diagnose cytomegalovirus status with high specificity and sensitivity in both the original cohort and the validation cohort. In vitro tests confirmed that a few of the cytomegalovirus-associated TCR beta chains recognize cytomegalovirus antigens. Most TCR sequences were seen in very few donors, while some public TCRs were found in many individuals. According to the authors, the approach could potentially be generalized to other disease states and immunological phenotypes. All 120 or so repertoires were used to score co-occurrence in the validation cohort in a later analysis, because that analysis had no HLA typing for the cohort. Of the cluster scores, around 95% were above 0 in a later analysis, which found that TCRs clustered in the first cohort also tended to co-occur in the 95 to 150 validation repertoires.

This sequence uses TRBV9 and TRBJ2-7; TRBD1 is a weak D gene call, 6 bases matching. The sequenced sample consisted of PBMCs. The sequence came from a woman aged 18-29 years in good health and CMV-seropositive. In nucleotide form, the sequence is TGTGCCAGCAGCCTCGCCGCAGGGGCCTGGGACTACGAGCAGTACTTC. Translated, this is CASSLAAGAWDYEQYF.